The 30 T cell receptor beta chains given below trace back to one sample, sequenced in a study of T cell responses to AZD1222 COVID-19 vaccine. Data came from immunoSEQ multiplex PCR; TCRdb stores just in-frame clones and leaves some out. This repertoire shows 100,000 to 150,000 clones, 85% found once; its top ten account for about 4.3%. Sequenced here: peripheral blood, sampled 28 days after the second AZD1222 dose. The receptors were gathered from an adult who received the AZD1222 COVID-19 vaccine.

This chain uses TRBV28 with TRBJ1-3; D is ambiguous. There are 16 residues in the CDR3. The germline CDR1 and CDR2 sequences are MDHEN and SYDVKM. Deletions cut 1 base from V and 0 bases from J, with 10 bases between. CDR3 sequence reads: CASSLLNSYSGNTIYF. DNA of the CDR3: TGTGCCAGCAGTTTATTGAACAGTTACTCTGGAAACACCATATATTTT.

The chain links TRBV9 to TRBJ2-3; possibly TRBD1 for D (5 bases). Trimming took off 0 bases at V and 9 bases at J, with 17 bases between the two ends. CDR3 length equals 15 residues. Germline CDR1 is SGDLS and CDR2 is YYNGEE. CDR3 protein: CASSVAVSSSGTQYF. Written as DNA, the CDR3 is TGTGCCAGCAGCGTAGCGGTCAGTTCTTCAGGGACGCAGTATTTT.

The chain uses TRBV28 and TRBJ1-4; a possible D gene is TRBD1 (5 bases). Trimming removed 4 bases at V and 5 bases at J, with 11 bases between. Germline CDR1 reads MDHEN; CDR2 reads SYDVKM. The CDR3 loop spans 14 amino acids. The CDR3 loop reads CASSSTGLNEKLFF. DNA for the CDR3: TGTGCCAGCAGTTCCACAGGACTAAATGAAAAACTGTTTTTT.

This chain connects TRBV5-1 to TRBJ1-2; D unresolved. Germline-derived CDR1 and CDR2 are SGHRS and YFSETQ. CDR3 length equals 15 residues. The ends were cut back, 4 bases at V and 8 bases at J, with 21 bases in the middle. DNA of the CDR3: TGCGCCAGCAGCAACTTACCCGGGCCGGACGGAGGCTACACCTTC. Translating it yields CASSNLPGPDGGYTF.

The V gene is TRBV29-1, the J gene TRBJ2-7; 8 positions match TRBD2. The CDR3 has 15 residues. V lost 5 bases and J lost 0; bases outside the gene matches: 9. Looked up from germline, CDR1 is SQVTM and CDR2 is ANQGSEA. CDR3 in amino acids: CSVTRGGVSSYEQYF. The CDR3 DNA is TGCAGCGTTACACGGGGGGGCGTAAGCTCCTACGAGCAGTACTTC.

The rearrangement uses TRBV3-1 (or the pseudogene TRBV3-2) and TRBJ1-2, with 11 bases matching TRBD1. In germline, CDR1 is LGHDT, CDR2 YNNKEL (reference sequence). Unmatched junction bases numbered 10, after V lost 5 bases and J lost 8 bases. This CDR3 comprises 15 residues. DNA for the CDR3: TGTGCCAGCAGCTTCCCGGGACAGGGGGTCGGGGGCTACACCTTC. It specifies CASSFPGQGVGGYTF.

The V gene is TRBV10-3, the J gene TRBJ1-1; TRBD1 is a possible D gene (6 bases). Trimming cost V 7 bases and J 1 base, with 13 bases left between them. This CDR3 spans 14 amino acids. The germline V gene encodes CDR1 ENHRY and CDR2 SYGVKD. CDR3 sequence (DNA): TGTGCCATCACCGAAGGGGGGACGAACACTGAAGCTTTCTTT. Translated: CAITEGGTNTEAFF.

This clone was recorded a few times. The chain couples TRBV3-1 (or the pseudogene TRBV3-2) to TRBJ2-3, with a weak D call TRBD1 (6 bases). The V and J ends lost 4 bases and 6 bases respectively, with 20 bases between them. The CDR3 length is 16 residues. CDR1 is LGHDT, CDR2 YNNKEL, per germline (reference sequence). The CDR3 DNA follows: TGTGCCAGCAGCCGAACCATCTCCCTGGGGGCGGATACGCAGTATTTT. It specifies CASSRTISLGADTQYF.

This clone has a handful of counts. The J gene is TRBJ1-5, the V gene TRBV7-9, with D perhaps matching TRBD1 (5 bases). The germline V gene has CDR1 SEHNR and CDR2 FQNEAQ (reference sequence). V shed 4 bases and J shed 5 bases, with 21 bases lying between them. The CDR3 has 17 amino acids. The CDR3 coding sequence is TGTGCCAGCAGCTCTGGTCGATTCGGGGGGAAAGATCAGCCCCAGCATTTT. Translation gives CASSSGRFGGKDQPQHF.

This chain links TRBV7-2 with TRBJ2-1; 10 bases match TRBD1. Germline CDR1 and CDR2: SGHTA and FQGNSA. Losses at the gene ends were 7 bases for V and 7 bases for J; bases not matched to a gene: 7. The CDR3 length is 14 residues. Written as DNA, the CDR3 is TGTGCCAGCACCCCAGACAGGGGGCTAAATGAGCAGTTCTTC. This encodes CASTPDRGLNEQFF.

V usage is TRBV7-3 and J usage is TRBJ1-2; D possibly corresponds to TRBD1 (6 bases). Germline V gene lookup returns CDR1 SGHTA and CDR2 FQGTGA. The CDR3 covers 14 residues. Trimming took off 1 base at V and 2 bases at J, with 8 bases between the two ends. CDR3 in amino acids: CASSLKTGNYGYTF. CDR3 bases: TGTGCCAGCAGCTTAAAAACAGGGAACTATGGCTACACCTTC.

The chain joins TRBV19 to TRBJ2-7; TRBD1 matches at 9 bases. Trimming took 6 bases from V and 3 from J; bases not matched to a gene: 18. CDR1 is LNHDA and CDR2 is SQIVND in the germline V gene (reference sequence). This CDR3 contains 18 residues. Written as DNA, the CDR3 is TGTGCCAGTAGCCCAACAGGGGGCTATTCGTGGGCATACTACGAGCAGTACTTC. As protein: CASSPTGGYSWAYYEQYF.

As to this clone: A read error may produce the germline difference seen at one junction end. The chain links TRBV4-3 to TRBJ1-1, with D unclear. Germline V lookup: CDR1 LGHNA, CDR2 YSLEER. The CDR3 runs to 14 residues. CDR3 sequence reads: CASSQDHLANSPLF. CDR3 DNA: TGCGCCAGCAGCCAAGATCATCTAGCCAATTCACCCCTTTTC.

The rearrangement uses TRBV19 and TRBJ1-2; 9 bases align to TRBD1. The CDR3 spans 13 residues. The junction had 4 bases not matched to a gene; V was cut back by 5 bases and J by 6 bases. Germline CDR1 reads LNHDA; CDR2 reads SQIVND (reference sequence). CDR3 in DNA: TGTGCCAGTAGTTGGGGACAGGGCGATGGCTACACCTTC. Amino acids: CASSWGQGDGYTF.

This clone has just a few counts. This sequence joins TRBV4-1 and TRBJ2-7, with a tentative D call TRBD2 (6 bases). Germline V gene sequence: CDR1 MGHRA, CDR2 YSYEKL. With 0 bases removed from V and 3 bases from J, the gap between germline ends came to 15 bases. The CDR3 is 16 amino acids. The CDR3: CASSQERRSSGYEQYF. CDR3 nucleotides: TGCGCCAGCAGCCAAGAAAGGCGGAGTAGCGGCTACGAGCAGTACTTC.

The chain links TRBV7-9 to TRBJ2-2; D is ambiguous. The germline V gene has CDR1 SEHNR and CDR2 FQNEAQ (reference sequence). The CDR3 runs 14 residues. The V gene lost 9 bases and the J gene lost 3 bases, with 14 bases spanning the gap. The CDR3 DNA sequence: TGTGCCAGACGCCAGGTCCTAGACACCGGGGAGCTGTTTTTT. Translation: CARRQVLDTGELFF.

The chain couples TRBV6-6 to TRBJ1-5; the D gene is possibly TRBD1 (5 bases). From germline, CDR1 is MNHNY and CDR2 SVGAGI (reference sequence). CDR3 size: 14 residues. Between the trimmed V and J ends, which lost 6 bases and 2 bases, there was a span of 11 bases. This CDR3 is CASRPTGGNQPQHF. The CDR3 DNA is TGTGCCAGCAGACCCACAGGAGGCAATCAGCCCCAGCATTTT.

The gene calls are TRBV6-5 and TRBJ1-1; D is perhaps TRBD1 (5 bases). The germline CDR1 and CDR2 sequences are MNHEY and SVGAGI. Trimming took off 6 bases at V and 5 bases at J, with 16 bases between the two ends. The CDR3 sequence is 14 residues long. CDR3 nucleotide sequence: TGTGCCAGCAGAACGGGACGGGAGGGAACTGAAGCTTTCTTT. It is translated as CASRTGREGTEAFF.

This sequence joins TRBV5-8 and TRBJ2-2, with D unclear. Germline values: CDR1 SGHTS, CDR2 YDEGEE. This CDR3 is 15 amino acids long. With 6 bases removed from V and 1 base from J, the gap between germline ends came to 13 bases. The CDR3: CASTPLRQNTGELFF. The CDR3 DNA follows: TGTGCCAGCACCCCTTTGAGACAGAACACCGGGGAGCTGTTTTTT.

The chain links TRBV6-6 to TRBJ2-3; possible D gene TRBD1, 7 bases. CDR3 length: 16 amino acids. V gave up 2 bases and J gave up 1 base, with 13 bases separating them. Germline assignment: CDR1 MNHNY and CDR2 SVGAGI (reference sequence). CDR3 in DNA: TGTGCCAGCAGTTACAATCAGGGGGGAGGCACAGATACGCAGTATTTT. Amino acid sequence: CASSYNQGGGTDTQYF.

The V and J genes are TRBV5-1 and TRBJ1-5, with no clear D. CDR1 and CDR2 (germline): SGHRS, YFSETQ. V was trimmed by 0 bases and J by 6 bases, leaving 7 bases between them. The CDR3 consists of 13 residues. CDR3 in DNA: TGCGCCAGCAGCTTGGGTCTAGGTCAGCCCCAGCATTTT. Residues: CASSLGLGQPQHF.

The genes are TRBV5-4 and TRBJ2-3; the match to TRBD1 covers 8 bases. Germline values: CDR1 SGHNT, CDR2 YYREEE (reference sequence). The ends lost 4 bases at V and 5 bases at J; junction bases unmatched: 3. This CDR3 region has 13 residues. This CDR3 is CASSPDREDTQYF. The CDR3 nucleotides are TGTGCCAGCAGCCCGGACAGGGAAGATACGCAGTATTTT.

The chain is built from TRBV6-1 and TRBJ1-1; the D is unclear. V lost 6 bases to trimming and J lost 1 base, with 12 bases between them. In germline, CDR1 is MNHNS, CDR2 SASEGT. The CDR3 is 14 residues long. The DNA of the CDR3 is TGTGCCAGCAGGCTAGGTTTAAAGAACACTGAAGCTTTCTTT. Its protein product is CASRLGLKNTEAFF.

This clone was seen more than once but under ten times. The chain employs TRBV18 and TRBJ1-6, with D unclear. V shed 4 bases and J shed 10 bases, with 8 bases lying between them. The CDR3 has 12 amino acids. The germline V gene has CDR1 KGHSH and CDR2 LQKENI. In nucleotides, the CDR3 is TGTGCCAGCTCACAGACTGGATCACCCCTCCACTTT. Translation: CASSQTGSPLHF.

This chain connects TRBV7-3 to TRBJ1-5, with D maybe TRBD1 (6 bases). Germline lookup yields CDR1 SGHTA and CDR2 FQGTGA. CDR3 length equals 14 residues. V shed 4 bases and J shed 3 bases, with 10 bases lying between them. The CDR3 reads CASSSGQLNQPQHF. The CDR3 bases are TGTGCCAGCAGCTCAGGACAGCTCAATCAGCCCCAGCATTTT.

The chain recombines TRBV30 with TRBJ1-5; tentatively, D is TRBD1 (5 bases). Trimming took 0 bases from V and 6 from J, leaving 12 bases between them. This CDR3 spans 14 amino acids. Germline V gives CDR1 GTSNPN, CDR2 SVGIG (reference sequence). CDR3 nucleotides: TGTGCCTGGAGTGTAGCAGGGATCTTTCAGCCCCAGCATTTT. Residues: CAWSVAGIFQPQHF.

The sample holds a few counts of this clone. This chain joins TRBV19 and TRBJ2-2, with TRBD1 matching over 9 bases. The CDR3 loop spans 15 amino acids. V lost 6 bases to trimming and J lost 5 bases; unmatched junction nucleotides: 7. Per germline, CDR1 LNHDA and CDR2 SQIVND (reference sequence). CDR3 nucleotide sequence: TGTGCCAGTAGGAAACAGGGGGCGATAACCGGGGAGCTGTTTTTT. The encoded protein is CASRKQGAITGELFF. The full variable domain, completed using reference TRBV19 and TRBJ2-2, is DGGITQSPKYLFRKEGQNVTLSCEQNLNHDAMYWYRQDPGQGLRLIYYSQIVNDFQKGDIAEGYSVSREKKESFPLTVTSAQKNPTAFYLCASRKQGAITGELFFGEGSRLTVL.

The gene calls are TRBV11-3 and TRBJ2-3; 11 bases agree with TRBD2. V shed 5 bases, J shed 5 bases, and the junction held 3 bases outside the gene matches. Germline CDR1 and CDR2: SGHNT and YENEEA. This CDR3 spans 14 amino acids. The CDR3 loop is CASSETSGVDTQYF. The CDR3 bases are TGTGCCAGCAGCGAGACTAGCGGGGTAGATACGCAGTATTTT.

The chain combines TRBV29-1 with TRBJ1-2; 10 bases map to TRBD1. V gave up 6 bases and J gave up 7 bases; unmatched junction bases: 5. The CDR3 extends over 12 amino acids. Germline loops: CDR1 SQVTM, CDR2 ANQGSEA. CDR3 nucleotide sequence: TGCAGCGTGAGGGACAGGGGAGGTGGCTACACCTTC. Residues: CSVRDRGGGYTF.

The CDR3 DNA sequence: TGTGCCAGTTCTAGCGAGTACCAAGAGACCCAGTACTTC. It encodes CASSSEYQETQYF. This chain joins TRBV19 and TRBJ2-5; D perhaps matches TRBD2 (6 bases). The germline V and J ends were trimmed by 8 bases and 0 bases, with 10 bases remaining between them. CDR3 length: 13 residues. Per the germline V gene, CDR1 is LNHDA and CDR2 is SQIVND (reference sequence).